This TCR beta chain appears in the sequencing data of a study of T cell responses to AZD1222 COVID-19 vaccine. Study-wide findings and caveats: Mostly white British, mostly female donors; authors suggested clonal diversity may be underestimated. With dominance at 160-218 and 743-854, vaccine-associated CD4 TCRs spanned spike. Seropositive status at baseline applied to only six AZD1222 recipients. In all cases, repertoires were sampled only after the peak T cell response.

Here immunoSEQ multiplex PCR was the method, and the copy in TCRdb shows in-frame clones only, minus some. The sample consists of 80,000 to 95,000 clones, 90% of them appearing once. The CDR3 is 15 residues long. The J segment lost 8 bases and the V segment lost 4 bases, leaving 7 bases of the junction unmatched. Germline values: CDR1 LGHDT, CDR2 YNNKEL (reference sequence). Points on this clone: What it binds is not known.

This sequence was found in an adult in good health. V is TRBV3-1 (or the pseudogene TRBV3-2) and J is TRBJ1-4; 10 nucleotides agree with TRBD1. The source was peripheral blood, collected on day 0 of AZD1222 vaccination. The CDR3 here is CASSRPGTGDEKLFF. The CDR3, as DNA: TGTGCCAGCAGCCGACCCGGGACAGGGGACGAAAAACTGTTTTTT.